A selection of T cell receptor beta chains follows, all from one sample in a study of blood T cell repertoires in COVID-19. TCRdb's table, derived via immunoSEQ multiplex PCR, lists solely in-frame clones and lacks some. The sample contains about 90,000 clones, about 89% of which appear only once. Material for sequencing was peripheral blood. These receptors all stem from a human donor in a cohort sampled during active COVID-19. Both conserved end residues are part of each CDR3. The D gene is left open where the match is weak. Clone size is not always given. Where it is, it says once, few, many or a class for expanded clones.

size: -
D: -
length: 14
V: TRBV18
J: TRBJ1-6
CDR3: CASSPEGLASPLHF
DNA: TGTGCCAGCTCACCCGAGGGATTAGCTTCACCCCTCCACTTT

size: few
D: -
length: 16
V: TRBV28
J: TRBJ1-1
CDR3: CASTQGQDFMNTEAFF
DNA: TGTGCCAGCACTCAGGGTCAGGATTTTATGAACACTGAAGCTTTCTTT

size: -
D: -
length: 14
V: TRBV30
J: TRBJ1-2
CDR3: CAWSVRGVEGGYTF
DNA: TGTGCCTGGAGTGTACGGGGTGTGGAAGGGGGCTACACCTTC

size: -
D: TRBD2
length: 17
V: TRBV5-4
J: TRBJ2-3
CDR3: CASSLGIAGGRGDTQYF
DNA: TGTGCCAGCAGCTTGGGTATAGCGGGGGGGCGAGGAGATACGCAGTATTTT

size: few
D: TRBD1
length: 14
V: TRBV27
J: TRBJ2-1
CDR3: CASSRPPGGHEQFF
DNA: TGTGCCAGCTCACGGCCGCCAGGGGGCCATGAGCAGTTCTTC

size: -
D: -
length: 13
V: TRBV5-1
J: TRBJ1-3
CDR3: CASSLDSGNTIYF
DNA: TGCGCCAGCAGCTTGGATTCAGGAAACACCATATATTTT

size: -
D: -
length: 16
V: TRBV15
J: TRBJ1-6
CDR3: CATSLPPTRDNSPLHF
DNA: TGTGCCACCAGCCTCCCCCCCACGAGAGATAATTCACCCCTCCACTTT

size: -
D: TRBD1
length: 15
V: TRBV30
J: TRBJ2-3
CDR3: CAWTTGASSTDTQYF
DNA: TGTGCCTGGACTACAGGGGCCTCTAGCACAGATACGCAGTATTTT

size: -
D: -
length: 13
V: TRBV9
J: TRBJ2-2
CDR3: CASSVFVTGELFF
DNA: TGTGCCAGCAGCGTCTTCGTCACCGGGGAGCTGTTTTTT

size: -
D: -
length: 17
V: TRBV30
J: TRBJ1-4
CDR3: CAWNPGGQAWMIEKLFF
DNA: TGTGCCTGGAACCCAGGTGGCCAGGCCTGGATGATTGAAAAACTGTTTTTT

size: once
D: TRBD1
length: 15
V: TRBV6-5
J: TRBJ1-1
CDR3: CASSYSRQGGTEAFF
DNA: TGTGCCAGCAGTTACTCGAGACAGGGCGGTACTGAAGCTTTCTTT

size: -
D: -
length: 12
V: TRBV19
J: TRBJ1-4
CDR3: CASSFFREKLFF
DNA: TGTGCCAGTAGTTTTTTCCGTGAAAAACTGTTTTTT

size: -
D: TRBD1
length: 18
V: TRBV7-3
J: TRBJ2-1
CDR3: CASSLRPGTGGAGNEQFF
DNA: TGTGCCAGCAGCTTACGTCCCGGGACAGGGGGCGCGGGGAATGAGCAGTTCTTC

size: -
D: -
length: 11
V: TRBV2
J: TRBJ1-1
CDR3: CASRNRDPYFF
DNA: TGTGCCAGCAGAAACCGGGATCCCTACTTTTTT

size: once
D: TRBD1
length: 16
V: TRBV5-1
J: TRBJ2-7
CDR3: CASSTGQGTPSYEQYF
DNA: TGCGCCAGCAGCACCGGACAGGGAACTCCCTCCTACGAGCAGTACTTC

size: -
D: -
length: 13
V: TRBV2
J: TRBJ2-5
CDR3: CASRWTPSKTQYF
DNA: TGTGCCAGCAGATGGACACCTTCGAAGACCCAGTACTTC

size: -
D: -
length: 15
V: TRBV3-1/TRBV3-2
J: TRBJ1-2
CDR3: CASSQGGGGEDGYTF
DNA: TGTGCCAGCAGCCAAGGGGGGGGCGGGGAAGACGGCTACACCTTC

size: -
D: TRBD1
length: 13
V: TRBV6-2/TRBV6-3
J: TRBJ1-2
CDR3: CASSPDRAHGYTF
DNA: TGTGCCAGCAGCCCGGACAGGGCCCATGGCTACACCTTC

size: -
D: -
length: 15
V: TRBV19
J: TRBJ1-4
CDR3: CASSDGGATNEKLFF
DNA: TGTGCCAGCTCGGACGGCGGGGCAACTAATGAAAAACTGTTTTTT

size: -
D: -
length: 16
V: TRBV4-1
J: TRBJ1-5
CDR3: CASSQDRGRVGEPQHF
DNA: TGCGCCAGCAGCCAAGATCGCGGCCGGGTGGGAGAGCCCCAGCATTTT

size: -
D: TRBD2
length: 14
V: TRBV13
J: TRBJ2-7
CDR3: CASSLGLKSYEQYF
DNA: TGTGCCAGCAGCTTGGGACTAAAATCCTACGAGCAGTACTTC

size: -
D: -
length: 13
V: TRBV4-3
J: TRBJ2-4
CDR3: CASSQGRENIQYF
DNA: TGCGCCAGCAGCCAAGGTCGGGAAAACATTCAGTACTTC

size: -
D: -
length: 13
V: TRBV7-9
J: TRBJ2-5
CDR3: CASSLSGLETQYF
DNA: TGTGCCAGCAGCTTATCGGGGTTGGAGACCCAGTACTTC

size: few
D: TRBD1
length: 13
V: TRBV5-1
J: TRBJ1-5
CDR3: CASSLTGGQPQHF
DNA: TGCGCCAGCAGCTTGACAGGGGGCCAGCCCCAGCATTTT

size: -
D: -
length: 14
V: TRBV19
J: TRBJ2-5
CDR3: CASRRGSWQETQYF
DNA: TGTGCCAGTAGGCGCGGCTCGTGGCAAGAGACCCAGTACTTC

size: -
D: -
length: 12
V: TRBV18
J: TRBJ1-3
CDR3: CASSTTGNTIYF
DNA: TGTGCCAGCTCAACGACAGGAAACACCATATATTTT

size: -
D: TRBD1
length: 16
V: TRBV7-6
J: TRBJ2-2
CDR3: CASSLAAGQGAGELFF
DNA: TGTGCCAGCAGCTTAGCCGCCGGACAGGGGGCCGGGGAGCTGTTTTTT

size: -
D: -
length: 13
V: TRBV7-2
J: TRBJ2-5
CDR3: CASSLGSGDLQYF
DNA: TGTGCCAGCAGCTTAGGGTCCGGAGATCTCCAGTACTTC

size: few
D: TRBD1
length: 12
V: TRBV2
J: TRBJ2-7
CDR3: CASSGQAYEQYF
DNA: TGTGCCAGCAGCGGACAGGCCTACGAGCAGTACTTC

size: -
D: TRBD1
length: 13
V: TRBV2
J: TRBJ1-4
CDR3: CASSGTGAEKLFF
DNA: TGTGCCAGCAGTGGCACAGGGGCAGAAAAACTGTTTTTT

size: -
D: -
length: 16
V: TRBV6-2/TRBV6-3
J: TRBJ2-1
CDR3: CASSFQQGGVDNEQFF
DNA: TGTGCCAGCAGTTTCCAACAGGGAGGGGTAGACAATGAGCAGTTCTTC

size: -
D: TRBD1
length: 13
V: TRBV30
J: TRBJ1-2
CDR3: CAWITGEDYGYTF
DNA: TGTGCCTGGATCACAGGGGAGGACTATGGCTACACCTTC

size: -
D: TRBD1
length: 15
V: TRBV7-2
J: TRBJ2-7
CDR3: CASSLTAGGGNEQYF
DNA: TGTGCCAGCAGCTTAACCGCAGGGGGCGGGAACGAGCAGTACTTC

size: -
D: TRBD1
length: 13
V: TRBV19
J: TRBJ1-2
CDR3: CASSIARTGGYTF
DNA: TGTGCCAGTAGTATAGCCCGGACAGGAGGCTACACCTTC

size: -
D: -
length: 14
V: TRBV19
J: TRBJ2-7
CDR3: CASSRGPVGYEQYF
DNA: TGTGCCAGTAGTAGGGGCCCTGTAGGATACGAGCAGTACTTC

size: -
D: TRBD2
length: 12
V: TRBV5-8
J: TRBJ2-7
CDR3: CASSHYGGEQYF
DNA: TGTGCCAGCAGCCACTACGGGGGGGAGCAGTACTTC

size: -
D: -
length: 14
V: TRBV28
J: TRBJ2-7
CDR3: CASWLQGGRGEQYF
DNA: TGTGCCAGCTGGCTACAGGGCGGGCGTGGCGAGCAGTACTTC

size: -
D: TRBD2
length: 15
V: TRBV6-4
J: TRBJ2-3
CDR3: CASSDPSGGTDTQYF
DNA: TGTGCCAGCAGTGACCCGAGCGGGGGGACAGATACGCAGTATTTT

size: -
D: TRBD2
length: 15
V: TRBV7-9
J: TRBJ2-1
CDR3: CASSLLAGTYNEQFF
DNA: TGTGCCAGCAGCTTACTAGCGGGGACGTACAATGAGCAGTTCTTC

size: -
D: TRBD2
length: 16
V: TRBV6-6
J: TRBJ2-5
CDR3: CASSYLAGSYQETQYF
DNA: TGTGCCAGCAGTTACCTAGCGGGGAGTTACCAAGAGACCCAGTACTTC

size: -
D: -
length: 15
V: TRBV7-3
J: TRBJ2-3
CDR3: CASSSTSLSSDTQYF
DNA: TGTGCCAGCAGCTCAACTAGTCTTTCTTCGGATACGCAGTATTTT

size: -
D: -
length: 13
V: TRBV6-6
J: TRBJ1-1
CDR3: CASSYTGIAEAFF
DNA: TGTGCCAGCAGTTATACAGGGATAGCTGAAGCTTTCTTT

size: -
D: TRBD1
length: 16
V: TRBV6-2/TRBV6-3
J: TRBJ2-2
CDR3: CASSLAGQGDTGELFF
DNA: TGTGCCAGCAGTTTAGCGGGACAGGGGGACACCGGGGAGCTGTTTTTT

size: -
D: TRBD1
length: 15
V: TRBV5-1
J: TRBJ2-1
CDR3: CASRRDRYSYNEQFF
DNA: TGCGCCAGCAGAAGGGACAGGTACTCCTACAATGAGCAGTTCTTC